A single sample is the source of the 22 T cell receptor beta chains below, sequenced in a study of radiotherapy plus CTLA-4 blockade in lung cancer. Profiled with immunoSEQ multiplex PCR; TCRdb holds only in-frame clones, not every one. The sample contains tens of thousands of clones, 70% to 85% of which appear only once. This specimen consisted of peripheral blood, obtained from a patient treated with radiotherapy plus ipilimumab. Source of these receptors: a human donor with non-small cell lung cancer who had stable disease on radiotherapy plus ipilimumab.

The gene calls are TRBV5-1 and TRBJ1-1, with D perhaps matching TRBD1 (5 bases). CDR1 is SGHRS, CDR2 YFSETQ, per germline. Trimming took off 0 bases at V and 0 bases at J, with 9 bases between the two ends. This CDR3 contains 15 residues. The CDR3 bases are TGCGCCAGCAGCTTGGCAGGGAAGATGAACACTGAAGCTTTCTTT. This encodes CASSLAGKMNTEAFF.

About this clone: A read error may produce the germline difference seen at one junction end. V usage is TRBV9 and J usage is TRBJ2-5, with 9 bases aligning to TRBD2. The CDR3 spans 20 residues. In germline, CDR1 is SGDLS, CDR2 YYNGEE. Written as DNA, the CDR3 is TGTGCCCGCAGCGCACGAAGGGGGGGGACTAGCAATGTAAGACGGGAGACCCAGTACTTC. Residues: CARSARRGGTSNVRRETQYF.

The chain has TRBV11-3 and TRBJ2-7; D is ambiguous. V was trimmed by 1 base and J by 2 bases, leaving 6 bases between them. CDR1 and CDR2 from the germline V gene are SGHNT and YENEEA. The CDR3 extends over 13 amino acids. CDR3 nucleotide sequence: TGTGCCAGCAGCTTAGGCACCCCCTACGAGCAGTACTTC. Its translation: CASSLGTPYEQYF.

The chain links TRBV5-3 to TRBJ1-5; D possibly corresponds to TRBD1 (6 bases). TRBV5-3 counts as an open reading frame of uncertain function. The CDR3 loop spans 15 amino acids. Trimming left V 4 bases short and J 6 bases short, with 17 bases between. The CDR3: CARSPWGGALQPQHF. The CDR3 DNA reads as TGTGCCAGAAGCCCCTGGGGGGGGGCACTTCAGCCCCAGCATTTT.

The rearrangement uses TRBV11-3 and TRBJ2-3, with D unresolved. The CDR3 is 14 residues long. CDR1 SGHNT and CDR2 YENEEA come from the germline V gene. Trimming removed 6 bases at V and 4 bases at J, with 14 bases between. The CDR3 is CASSLGLRADTQYF. The CDR3 DNA sequence: TGTGCCAGCAGTCTGGGCCTAAGGGCAGATACGCAGTATTTT. Combining the CDR3 with reference TRBV11-3 and TRBJ2-3 gives the whole variable domain EAGVVQSPRYKIIEKKQPVAFWCNPISGHNTLYWYLQNLGQGPELLIRYENEEAVDDSQLPKDRFSAERLKGVDSTLKIQPAELGDSAVYLCASSLGLRADTQYFGPGTRLTVL.

This clone was observed once. The chain couples TRBV9 to TRBJ1-1; 8 positions agree with TRBD1. The V and J ends lost 2 bases and 2 bases, in that order; junction bases with no gene match: 8. Germline assignment: CDR1 SGDLS and CDR2 YYNGEE. The CDR3 has 16 amino acids. The CDR3 is CASSVDLGQANTEAFF. The CDR3 bases are TGTGCCAGCAGCGTCGATTTGGGACAGGCAAACACTGAAGCTTTCTTT.

This chain uses TRBV19 with TRBJ1-4; unclear D gene. This CDR3 is 15 amino acids long. Germline V gene sequence: CDR1 LNHDA, CDR2 SQIVND (reference sequence). V shed 5 bases and J shed 4 bases, with 14 bases lying between them. The CDR3, as DNA: TGTGCCAGTAGTTCAGACACGGCCTTTAATGAAAAACTGTTTTTT. It yields the protein CASSSDTAFNEKLFF.

This chain joins TRBV7-6 and TRBJ2-3; weak D call: TRBD1 (6 bases). The CDR3 runs to 15 residues. V was trimmed by 2 bases and J by 0 bases, leaving 9 bases between them. Germline lookup yields CDR1 SGHVS and CDR2 FNYEAQ. DNA for the CDR3: TGTGCCAGCAGCTTACAGGGGTCTAGCACAGATACGCAGTATTTT. It codes for CASSLQGSSTDTQYF.

The sample holds a few counts of this clone. This sample includes further DNA sequences coding for the same CDR3. The V gene is TRBV15, the J gene TRBJ2-2; 11 nucleotides agree with TRBD2. In germline, CDR1 is LNHNV, CDR2 YYDKDF (reference sequence). This CDR3 is 15 amino acids long. V lost 9 bases to trimming and J lost 0 bases; unmatched junction nucleotides: 3. CDR3 bases: TGTGCCACAAGTAGCGGGGGGGCGAACACCGGGGAGCTGTTTTTT. Protein: CATSSGGANTGELFF.

The chain is built from TRBV2 and TRBJ1-1; 8 bases align to TRBD1. The V gene's germline CDR1 is SNHLY and CDR2 FYNNEI. CDR3 length: 14 residues. The V and J ends lost 5 bases and 1 base, in that order; junction bases with no gene match: 3. The CDR3 reads CASSYTGGNTEAFF. CDR3 in DNA: TGTGCCAGCAGTTATACAGGGGGGAACACTGAAGCTTTCTTT.

J is TRBJ1-2 and V is TRBV7-8; tentatively, D is TRBD1 (5 bases). With 7 bases removed from V and 8 bases from J, the gap between germline ends came to 17 bases. The length of the CDR3 is 13 residues. The germline V gene has CDR1 SGHVS and CDR2 FQNEAQ. CDR3 loop: CASTPRGSRGYTF. The CDR3 coding sequence is TGTGCCAGCACTCCCCGGGGGTCGCGGGGCTACACCTTC.

In this sample, this clone turned up a few times. The chain couples TRBV6-6 to TRBJ1-3; no definite D call. The length of the CDR3 is 14 residues. CDR1 MNHNY and CDR2 SVGAGI come from the germline V gene (reference sequence). Trimming took 2 bases from V and 3 from J, leaving 8 bases between them. CDR3 loop: CASSYGFGGNTIYF. As DNA, the CDR3 is TGTGCCAGCAGTTACGGGTTCGGTGGAAACACCATATATTTT.

The rearrangement links TRBV19 to TRBJ1-5; no reliable D call. The germline V gene encodes CDR1 LNHDA and CDR2 SQIVND (reference sequence). V was pared by 10 bases and J by 0 bases, with 13 bases between. The CDR3 is made up of 14 amino acids. The chain's CDR3 is CATGRADSNQPQHF. The CDR3 DNA is TGTGCCACAGGACGGGCCGATAGCAATCAGCCCCAGCATTTT.

The chain recombines TRBV11-3 with TRBJ2-1; TRBD2 might be the D (5 bases). The germline CDR1 and CDR2 sequences are SGHNT and YENEEA. The CDR3 has 14 residues. Between the trimmed V and J ends, which lost 5 bases and 1 base, there was a span of 9 bases. The chain's CDR3 is CASSRGLSYNEQFF. The CDR3 DNA reads as TGTGCCAGCAGCCGGGGATTATCCTACAATGAGCAGTTCTTC.

CDR3 residues: CSAVHSGANVLTF. In DNA, the CDR3 is TGCAGCGCGGTACACTCTGGGGCCAACGTCCTGACTTTC. The chain uses TRBV29-1 and TRBJ2-6; D is unclear. Per germline, CDR1 SQVTM and CDR2 ANQGSEA. Trimming removed 7 bases from V and 0 bases from J, with 7 bases in between. The CDR3 length is 13 residues.

The chain uses TRBV9 and TRBJ1-1; unclear D gene. V was cut by 5 bases and J by 0 bases, with 11 bases left in between. The CDR3 is made up of 14 amino acids. Germline CDR1 reads SGDLS; CDR2 reads YYNGEE. The CDR3 DNA is TGTGCCAGCAGTTTGGGGAGTCTGAACACTGAAGCTTTCTTT. Its protein is CASSLGSLNTEAFF. The entire variable domain, with the rest obtained from reference TRBV9 and TRBJ1-1, is as follows: DSGVTQTPKHLITATGQRVTLRCSPRSGDLSVYWYQQSLDQGLQFLIQYYNGEERAKGNILERFSAQQFPDLHSELNLSSLELGDSALYFCASSLGSLNTEAFFGQGTRLTVV.

CDR3 residues: CASSIPRAEINTQYF. DNA for the CDR3: TGTGCCAGCAGCATCCCCCGGGCAGAGATCAATACGCAGTATTTT. The genes are TRBV5-4 and TRBJ2-3; D remains unclear. Trimming removed 4 bases at V and 7 bases at J, with 19 bases between. The CDR3 runs 15 residues. Germline V CDR1 and CDR2: SGHNT, YYREEE (reference sequence).

The rearrangement uses TRBV6-5 and TRBJ1-1, with D unresolved. V shed 2 bases and J shed 3 bases, with 1 base lying between them. Germline values: CDR1 MNHEY, CDR2 SVGAGI. The CDR3 contains 11 residues. For the CDR3, the DNA is TGTGCCAGCAGTTACGACACTGAAGCTTTCTTT. It codes for CASSYDTEAFF.

The chain combines TRBV4-1 with TRBJ2-5; no clear D gene. This CDR3 contains 13 residues. Per the germline V gene, CDR1 is MGHRA and CDR2 is YSYEKL. V was clipped by 3 bases and J by 4 bases, with 9 bases between them. The CDR3 sequence: CASSHTVTETQYF. The CDR3 DNA reads TGCGCCAGCAGCCACACGGTTACAGAGACCCAGTACTTC.

V and J are TRBV5-8 and TRBJ1-6; D is ambiguous. The V end was cut by 0 bases, the J end by 0 bases, with 7 bases between. This CDR3 spans 16 amino acids. Germline-derived CDR1 and CDR2 are SGHTS and YDEGEE. The CDR3 bases are TGTGCCAGCAGCTTGGTCCCGAGCTCCTATAATTCACCCCTCCACTTT. Amino acid sequence: CASSLVPSSYNSPLHF.

V gene TRBV5-6 combines with J gene TRBJ1-2; 8 nucleotides line up with TRBD1. J gave up 4 bases and V 3 bases, and 11 bases lay outside the gene matches. Germline V gives CDR1 SGHDT, CDR2 YYEEEE. CDR3 size: 16 residues. CDR3 DNA sequence: TGTGCCAGCAGCTACCGGACAGGGTTGGCCTTCTATGGCTACACCTTC. Translation: CASSYRTGLAFYGYTF.

The rearrangement joins TRBV5-1 to TRBJ2-3; no firm D call. V dropped 0 bases and J dropped 2 bases, with 10 bases sitting between them. Germline lookup yields CDR1 SGHRS and CDR2 YFSETQ. This CDR3 contains 15 residues. CDR3 nucleotides: TGCGCCAGCAGCTTGGAACGGAGATACACAGATACGCAGTATTTT. Its protein is CASSLERRYTDTQYF.